This T cell receptor (beta chain) was sequenced in a study of blood T cells in healthy people across ages. Through a sample-barcoded 5' primer and a J-beta primer mix, a second PCR was run for roughly 7 to 12 cycles. Every cDNA molecule carried a tag from a template-switch adaptor bearing 12 random nucleotides. TCRdb ran MiXCR on the 5' RACE reads and lists one entry per CDR3 protein. The profile shows over 600,000 distinct CDR3 sequences, about half of them singletons. Germline CDR1 MNHNY, CDR2 SVGAGI (reference sequence). CDR3 length equals 16 residues. Trimming removed 0 bases from V and 3 bases from J, with 13 bases in between. Each donor gave ten milliliters of peripheral blood. At least 6 million PBMCs were isolated per sample.

The clonotype was recovered from an elderly man in good health. The genes are TRBV6-6 and TRBJ2-3; a weak D match, TRBD1 (6 bases). Sequencing was carried out using blood. CDR3 sequence (DNA): TGTGCCAGCAGTTACTCGATGCAGGGGACGACAGATACGCAGTATTTT. This translates into CASSYSMQGTTDTQYF.